Described below is a single T cell receptor (beta chain) sequence and its context. The antigen is undetermined. The CDR3 sequence is 12 residues long. Per the germline V gene, CDR1 is GTSNPN and CDR2 is SVGIG (reference sequence). With 3 bases removed from V and 4 bases from J, the gap between germline ends came to 9 bases. These data are taken from a study of T cell responses to AZD1222 COVID-19 vaccine. General study findings and limits: At study baseline, merely more than 5 AZD1222 recipients were seropositive. Reports say nearly half of spike-specific TCRs go after unmutated variant regions.

Measured with immunoSEQ multiplex PCR; TCRdb has only the in-frame clones, and not every one. The repertoire has more than 95,000 clones, more than 80% of them found once; the top ten carry 4.2%. This chain uses TRBV30 with TRBJ2-5; the D gene is possibly TRBD2 (6 bases). The TCR comes from an adult in good health. Specimen: peripheral blood, collected on day 0 of AZD1222 vaccination. The CDR3 region is CAWRGSGETQYF. The CDR3 region has the DNA TGTGCCTGGAGGGGTAGCGGAGAGACCCAGTACTTC.